What follows describes a single T cell receptor beta chain. The sample is drawn from a study of patients and donors after allogeneic stem cell transplantation. Each CDR3 protein is one row after TCRdb ran MiXCR on the RT-PCR reads. The sample consists of approximately 88,000 distinct CDR3 sequences, less than 5% of them appearing once. There are 17 residues in the CDR3. Germline V lookup: CDR1 MDHEN, CDR2 SYDVKM. V gave up 4 bases and J gave up 6 bases; unmatched junction bases: 15. The sequence was collected from a human donor who was either an allogeneic HSCT recipient or a stem cell or donor lymphocyte infusion donor (not recorded which). It is not recorded whose cells these are; they may come from a transplant donor. The V and J genes are TRBV28 and TRBJ1-2, with 9 nucleotides matching TRBD1. Sequenced: blood, either unsorted or a sorted T cell fraction (not recorded which). The CDR3 DNA reads as TGTGCCAGCAGTTCCACTCTGAGGGACAGGGAGAAGAATGGCTACACCTTC. Residues: CASSSTLRDREKNGYTF.